The clone carrying this TCR beta chain was detected only once. The CDR3 loop spans 13 amino acids. V was clipped by 7 bases and J by 7 bases; unmatched bases: 6. Germline V CDR1 and CDR2: SNHLY, FYNNEI. These data come from a study of blood T cell repertoires in COVID-19. At the level of the study: PBMCs, B-cell-depleted T cells, or T cells were the source of the cDNA or gDNA that made up the material.

Original handling: Cell counts per sample came from amplifying reference gene primers. The method was immunoSEQ multiplex PCR; TCRdb's version includes in-frame clones alone and lacks a portion of them. That table is the source of V, J and clone size, and D and trimming were worked out from the DNA. Counted here are fewer than 80,000 clones, 74% occurring once; the ten biggest clones make up about 28%. V is TRBV2 and J is TRBJ2-1; 8 positions agree with TRBD1. This receptor was identified in a woman older than 75 with acute or convalescent COVID-19. Sequencing used peripheral blood. The CDR3 nucleotides read TGTGCCAGCAAACAGGGGGAACGGAATGAGCAGTTCTTC. Its translation: CASKQGERNEQFF.